Presented here are 7 T cell receptor beta chains from one specimen sequenced in a study of T cells in tuberculosis. Thawed, overnight-rested PBMC were stained with GMM-loaded CD1B tetramer, viability dye and anti-CD3, then sorted. CD1B tetramers were loaded with Rhodococcus equi-derived C32 glucose monomycolate. Assay: immunoSEQ multiplex PCR; the TCRdb copy retains only in-frame clones and omits some. The sample includes about 59,000 clones, 81% seen only once; the top ten take about 13%. The sequencing input was CD1b-GMM tetramer-negative cells sorted from PBMCs. These receptors were obtained from an adult woman with latent tuberculosis.

V is TRBV19 and J is TRBJ2-1; no clear D. V was clipped by 4 bases and J by 15 bases, with 19 bases between them. CDR1 is LNHDA, CDR2 SQIVND, per germline (reference sequence). The CDR3 is made up of 13 amino acids. The CDR3 is CASSKLGVGWPFF. The DNA for the CDR3 is TGTGCCAGTAGTAAGTTGGGCGTGGGTTGGCCGTTCTTC.

The rearrangement links TRBV6-1 to TRBJ2-2; D is perhaps TRBD1 (6 bases). Trimming cost V 7 bases and J 5 bases, with 11 bases left between them. Germline values: CDR1 MNHNS, CDR2 SASEGT. This CDR3 is built from 13 residues. CDR3 residues: CASTPTGTGELFF. CDR3 bases: TGTGCCAGCACTCCCACAGGGACCGGGGAGCTGTTTTTT.

The J gene is TRBJ2-1, the V gene TRBV27; the match to TRBD1 covers 7 bases. With V trimmed by 5 bases and J by 3 bases, 7 bases remained unmatched. CDR3 size: 15 residues. Germline V gene sequence: CDR1 MNHEY, CDR2 SMNVEV (reference sequence). The CDR3 region has the DNA TGTGCCAGCAGTGAACAGGGGCAAGGCTACAATGAGCAGTTCTTC. Protein: CASSEQGQGYNEQFF.

The chain carries TRBV29-1 and TRBJ1-4, with a possible D match to TRBD1 (5 bases). Trimming shortened V by 7 bases and J by 5 bases, and 11 bases separated the two germline ends. Germline V lookup: CDR1 SQVTM, CDR2 ANQGSEA. This CDR3 region has 12 residues. CDR3 bases: TGCAGCGCTCGGACATGGAATGAAAAACTGTTTTTT. It is translated as CSARTWNEKLFF.

This clone was seen only once. The chain combines TRBV7-2 with TRBJ1-1; 11 nucleotides match TRBD1. CDR3 size: 17 residues. Germline CDR1 and CDR2: SGHTA and FQGNSA. V lost 2 bases, J lost 0 bases, and 5 bases stayed unmatched. The CDR3 nucleotides read TGTGCCAGCAGCTTAAGTGGGACAGGGGGTGTGAACACTGAAGCTTTCTTT. This encodes CASSLSGTGGVNTEAFF. The full variable domain, its missing parts supplied by reference TRBV7-2 and TRBJ1-1, is GAGVSQSPSNKVTEKGKDVELRCDPISGHTALYWYRQSLGQGLEFLIYFQGNSAPDKSGLPSDRFSAERTGGSVSTLTIQRTQQEDSAVYLCASSLSGTGGVNTEAFFGQGTRLTVV.

About this clone: Other DNA sequences of this sample code for an identical CDR3. The J gene is TRBJ2-5, the V gene TRBV29-1; D is perhaps TRBD2 (5 bases). This CDR3 has 12 amino acids. V gave up 6 bases and J gave up 6 bases, with 14 bases separating them. The germline gives CDR1 SQVTM, CDR2 ANQGSEA. The CDR3 bases are TGCAGCGTACTCACCACGGGGAAGACCCAGTACTTC. Translating gives CSVLTTGKTQYF.

The V gene is TRBV7-9, the J gene TRBJ2-2; 12 bases map to TRBD2. Germline CDR1 is SEHNR and CDR2 is FQNEAQ (reference sequence). The CDR3 extends over 15 amino acids. Trimming removed 4 bases from V and 6 bases from J; junction bases left unmatched: 3. CDR3 residues: CASSWTSGVSGELFF. The CDR3 region has the DNA TGTGCCAGCAGCTGGACTAGCGGGGTATCCGGGGAGCTGTTTTTT.